Listed below are T cell receptor beta chains from one sample, sequenced in a study of regulatory T cells in long-lasting Graves disease. TCRdb reprocessed the multiplex PCR reads via MiXCR and lists one record per CDR3 protein. The table has some 220,000 distinct CDR3 sequences, approximately 19% seen once; the top ten hold approximately 10%. This sample was shared with a second study, whose subject was T cells in Graves' hyperthyroidism and ophthalmopathy.

The sample here was peripheral blood mononuclear cells (PBMCs), taken at new diagnosis, from a patient treated with antithyroid drugs. These receptors were obtained from a woman aged 25 to 39 with Graves disease. Each CDR3 is given with its conserved first and last residue. A D gene is named only where the DNA matches it firmly. Expanded clones are given a class, and other clones once, few, many or no size at all.

d_gene,j_gene,v_gene,abundance,CDR3nt,CDR3aa
TRBD1,TRBJ1-2,TRBV12-3/TRBV12-4,.,TGTGCCAGCAGTTCCCCAGGGGGGGGACAGGGGATCTATGGCTACACCTTC,CASSSPGGGQGIYGYTF
.,TRBJ1-6,TRBV6-2/TRBV6-3,many,TGTGCCAGCAGTTGGGAGGCCCCGGGGAATTCACCCCTCCACTTT,CASSWEAPGNSPLHF
.,TRBJ2-1,TRBV2,many,TGTGCCAGCGTCAGCCTGTCGGGTTACAATGAGCAGTTCTTC,CASVSLSGYNEQFF
.,TRBJ1-2,TRBV19,few,TGTGCCACCCAGGAGGGATTTGATGGCTACACCTTC,CATQEGFDGYTF
TRBD1,TRBJ1-2,TRBV11-2,many,TGTGCCAGCAGCACCACAGGGGGCGGCTATGGCTACACCTTC,CASSTTGGGYGYTF
TRBD1,TRBJ2-3,TRBV18,.,TGTGCCAGCTCACCAGTAGGACAGGGGCAGGGAGATACGCAGTATTTT,CASSPVGQGQGDTQYF
.,TRBJ2-5,TRBV7-9,many,TGTGCCAGCAGCTTAGTTCCAGGGGCCCACCAAGAGACCCAGTACTTC,CASSLVPGAHQETQYF
TRBD1,TRBJ2-3,TRBV19,many,TGTGCCAGCCGGGACAGGGGATCCACAGATACGCAGTATTTT,CASRDRGSTDTQYF
.,TRBJ2-2,TRBV9,many,TGTGCCAGCAGCGATCTCGGGGTAGGGGAGCTGTTTTTT,CASSDLGVGELFF
.,TRBJ1-1,TRBV10-3,few,TGTGCCATCAGTGGGGGGGGGGCGAACACTGAAGCTTTCTTT,CAISGGGANTEAFF
.,TRBJ2-1,TRBV6-1,many,TGTGCCAGCAATTTCGGGGGTCAGTACAATGAGCAGTTCTTC,CASNFGGQYNEQFF
TRBD1,TRBJ1-5,TRBV28,many,TGTGCCAGCAGTTTAGACAGGGCCCATCATCAGCCCCAGCATTTT,CASSLDRAHHQPQHF
.,TRBJ1-1,TRBV2,.,TGTGCCAGCAAAGCGGGCAGGGGGAACACTGAAGCTTTCTTT,CASKAGRGNTEAFF
TRBD1,TRBJ1-6,TRBV11-2,.,TGTGCCAGCAGCTGGGGACAGGGGGTTTCACCCCTCCACTTT,CASSWGQGVSPLHF
.,TRBJ2-1,TRBV9,few,TGTGCCAGCAGCGTAGCCGTCGCGTGGGGGGCCCCGGGTTCCTACAATGAGCAGTTCTTC,CASSVAVAWGAPGSYNEQFF
.,TRBJ1-1,TRBV10-1,many,TGCGCCAGCAGTCGGGACACGGGCACTGAAGCTTTCTTT,CASSRDTGTEAFF
.,TRBJ1-2,TRBV3-1,few,TGTGCCAGCAGCCTAATACCTCGTGGGCCCAGAGGAGGCTACACCTTC,CASSLIPRGPRGGYTF
TRBD2,TRBJ2-7,TRBV20-1,.,TGCAGTGCTTCTAGCGGGGCATCCTACGAGCAGTACTTC,CSASSGASYEQYF
.,TRBJ2-4,TRBV2,many,TGTGCCAGCAGGGCCGTCGTTAGCAGGCTGCAAAACATTCAGTACTTC,CASRAVVSRLQNIQYF
TRBD1,TRBJ2-7,TRBV24-1,many,TGTGCCACCGGGGACAGCACCTACGAGCAGTACTTC,CATGDSTYEQYF
TRBD1,TRBJ1-5,TRBV27,many,TGTGCCAGCCGATACAGGGGGGACAGCAATCAGCCCCAGCATTTT,CASRYRGDSNQPQHF
.,TRBJ2-3,TRBV9,many,TGTGCCAGCAGCGCTGATCTACAGGGCAGAGATACGCAGTATTTT,CASSADLQGRDTQYF
.,TRBJ2-5,TRBV13,many,TGTGCCAGCAGCAATAGACCCGGAGAGACCCAGTACTTC,CASSNRPGETQYF
TRBD1,TRBJ2-5,TRBV5-1,many,TGCGCCAGCAGTCAGGGACAGAGCCAAGAGACCCAGTACTTC,CASSQGQSQETQYF
.,TRBJ1-1,TRBV7-3,many,TGTGCCAGCAGCTCATGGGGGGGCACTGAAGCTTTCTTT,CASSSWGGTEAFF
TRBD1,TRBJ2-2,TRBV30,many,TGTGCCTGGAGTGTACTAGGACAGGGGAAGCTGTTTTTT,CAWSVLGQGKLFF
.,TRBJ1-1,TRBV7-9,many,TGTGCCAGCAGCCTCAGGGTTGCCACTGAAGCTTTCTTT,CASSLRVATEAFF
TRBD1,TRBJ2-2,TRBV14,.,TGTGCCAGCAGCCAAGTTCGAACCGGGACAGGAGGGACCGGGGAGCTGTTTTTT,CASSQVRTGTGGTGELFF
.,TRBJ1-1,TRBV7-2,many,TGTGCCAGCAGCTTACTGCAGGGGACCACTGAAGCTTTCTTT,CASSLLQGTTEAFF
.,TRBJ1-2,TRBV6-1,many,TGTGCCAGCAAGACGGGGGGGACCTATGGCTACACCTTC,CASKTGGTYGYTF
.,TRBJ1-1,TRBV5-5,many,TGTGCCAGCAGCTTGTTACATCTCCCCACTGAAGCTTTCTTT,CASSLLHLPTEAFF
.,TRBJ1-1,TRBV4-2,many,TGTGCCAGCAGCCAAGATGGAAGGGAAACTGAAGCTTTCTTT,CASSQDGRETEAFF